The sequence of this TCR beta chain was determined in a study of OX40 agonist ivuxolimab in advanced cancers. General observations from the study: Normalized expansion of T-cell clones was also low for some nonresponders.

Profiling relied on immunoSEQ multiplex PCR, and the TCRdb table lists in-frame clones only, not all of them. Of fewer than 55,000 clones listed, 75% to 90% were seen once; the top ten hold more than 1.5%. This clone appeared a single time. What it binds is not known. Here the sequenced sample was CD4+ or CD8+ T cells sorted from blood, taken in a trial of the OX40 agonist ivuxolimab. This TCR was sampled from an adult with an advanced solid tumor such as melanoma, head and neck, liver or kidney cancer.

The CDR3 spells CASSLGPRDTQYF. CDR3 in DNA: TGTGCCAGCAGCTTAGGGCCCAGAGATACGCAGTATTTT. The rearrangement uses TRBV7-9 and TRBJ2-3, with D unclear. The germline V gene encodes CDR1 SEHNR and CDR2 FQNEAQ (reference sequence). V was cut by 1 base and J by 5 bases, with 7 bases left in between. The CDR3 runs 13 residues.